The present TCR beta chain was sequenced within a study of cytomegalovirus exposure and HLA in healthy donors. The germline V gene encodes CDR1 SGDLS and CDR2 YYNGEE. V lost 0 bases and J lost 3, with 7 bases in between. The CDR3 consists of 14 residues. The study sampled nominally healthy donors, though unrecorded immune exposures were likely. Study-wide results and caveats: Later analysis showed TCR association rates varying by HLA locus, highest for DRB1 and lowest for HLA-C. The classifier, whose performance was assessed in both the original and validation cohorts, reportedly diagnosed cytomegalovirus status with high specificity and sensitivity. TCR beta chain V- and J-gene trimming was linked, in a later analysis, to a missense variant in DCLRE1C.

As concerns this clone: Its antigen is still unknown.

The study ran its PCR with 60 Vbeta and 13 Jbeta primers. TCRdb keeps only in-frame clones here, not all; method: immunoSEQ multiplex PCR. The data show some 250,000 clones, around 76% seen once. The specimen sequenced was PBMCs. The clonotype originates from a woman in her thirties or forties in good health and CMV-seropositive. V is TRBV9 and J is TRBJ1-5; weak D call: TRBD1 (5 bases). CDR3 in amino acids: CASSVEGNNQPQHF. The CDR3 DNA is TGTGCCAGCAGCGTAGAGGGGAACAATCAGCCCCAGCATTTT.